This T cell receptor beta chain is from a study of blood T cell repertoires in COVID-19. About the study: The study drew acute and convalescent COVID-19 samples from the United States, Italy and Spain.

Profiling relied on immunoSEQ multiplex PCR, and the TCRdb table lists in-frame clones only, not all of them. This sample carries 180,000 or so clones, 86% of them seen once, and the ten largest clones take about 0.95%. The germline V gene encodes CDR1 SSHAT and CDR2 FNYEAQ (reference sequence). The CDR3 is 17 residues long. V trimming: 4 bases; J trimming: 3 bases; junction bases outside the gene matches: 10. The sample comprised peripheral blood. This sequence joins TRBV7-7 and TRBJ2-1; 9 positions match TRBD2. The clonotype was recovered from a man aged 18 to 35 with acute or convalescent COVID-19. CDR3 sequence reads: CASSSKSGTSLYNEQFF. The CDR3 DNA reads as TGTGCCAGCAGCTCAAAAAGCGGGACTAGCCTCTACAATGAGCAGTTCTTC.